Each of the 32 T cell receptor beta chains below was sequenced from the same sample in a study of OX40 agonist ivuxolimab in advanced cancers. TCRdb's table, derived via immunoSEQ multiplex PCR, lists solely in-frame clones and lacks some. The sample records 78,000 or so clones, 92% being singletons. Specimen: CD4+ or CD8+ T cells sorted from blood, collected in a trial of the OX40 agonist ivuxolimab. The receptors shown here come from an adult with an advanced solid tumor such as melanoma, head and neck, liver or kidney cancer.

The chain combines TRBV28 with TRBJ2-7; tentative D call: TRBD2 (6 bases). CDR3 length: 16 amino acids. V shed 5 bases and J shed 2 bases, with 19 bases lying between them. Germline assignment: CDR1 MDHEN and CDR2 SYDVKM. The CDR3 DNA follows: TGTGCCAGCAGTCTCCCGGGGGTCCCGAGGGCCTACGAGCAGTACTTC. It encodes CASSLPGVPRAYEQYF.

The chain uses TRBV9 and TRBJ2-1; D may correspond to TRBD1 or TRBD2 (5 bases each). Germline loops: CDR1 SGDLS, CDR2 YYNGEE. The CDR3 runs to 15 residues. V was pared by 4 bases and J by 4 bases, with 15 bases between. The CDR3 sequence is CASSLGVISYNEQFF. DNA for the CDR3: TGTGCCAGCAGCTTGGGGGTCATTTCGTACAATGAGCAGTTCTTC.

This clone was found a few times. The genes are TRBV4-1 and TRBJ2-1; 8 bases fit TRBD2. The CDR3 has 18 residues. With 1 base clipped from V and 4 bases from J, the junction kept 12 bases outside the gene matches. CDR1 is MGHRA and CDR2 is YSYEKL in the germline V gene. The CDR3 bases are TGCGCCAGCAGCCAAGTCCAAGGTTGGCGGGAGGTTTACAATGAGCAGTTCTTC. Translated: CASSQVQGWREVYNEQFF.

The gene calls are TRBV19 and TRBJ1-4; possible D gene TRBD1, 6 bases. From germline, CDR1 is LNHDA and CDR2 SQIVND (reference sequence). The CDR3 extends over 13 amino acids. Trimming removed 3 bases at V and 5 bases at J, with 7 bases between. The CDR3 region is CASSITGNEKLFF. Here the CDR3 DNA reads TGTGCCAGTAGTATTACAGGGAATGAAAAACTGTTTTTT.

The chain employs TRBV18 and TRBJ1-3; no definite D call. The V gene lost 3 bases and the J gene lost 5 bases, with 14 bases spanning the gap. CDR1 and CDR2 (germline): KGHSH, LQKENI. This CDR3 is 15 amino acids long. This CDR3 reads CASSPEDGLRNTIYF. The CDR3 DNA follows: TGTGCCAGCTCACCTGAGGACGGCCTACGAAACACCATATATTTT.

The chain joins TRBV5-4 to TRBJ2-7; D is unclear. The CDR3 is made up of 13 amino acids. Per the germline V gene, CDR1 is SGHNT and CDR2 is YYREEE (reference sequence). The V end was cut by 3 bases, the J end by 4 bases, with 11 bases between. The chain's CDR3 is CASSSTVEYEQYF. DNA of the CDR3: TGTGCCAGCAGCTCCACAGTGGAGTACGAGCAGTACTTC.

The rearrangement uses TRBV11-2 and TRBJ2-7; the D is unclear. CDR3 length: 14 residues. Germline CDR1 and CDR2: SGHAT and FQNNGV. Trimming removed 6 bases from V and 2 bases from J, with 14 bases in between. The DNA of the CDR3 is TGTGCCAGCAGGGTAATAGCAGACGCCTACGAGCAGTACTTC. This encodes CASRVIADAYEQYF.

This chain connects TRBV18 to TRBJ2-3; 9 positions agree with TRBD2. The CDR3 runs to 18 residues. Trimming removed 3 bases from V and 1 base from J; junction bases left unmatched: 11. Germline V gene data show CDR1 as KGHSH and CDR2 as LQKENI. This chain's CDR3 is CASSPGMREGLGTDTQYF. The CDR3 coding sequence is TGTGCCAGCTCACCGGGGATGCGGGAGGGCCTTGGCACAGATACGCAGTATTTT.

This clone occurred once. The CDR3 here is CASSYSGQRANQPQHF. The DNA of the CDR3 is TGTGCCAGCAGTTACTCTGGACAGAGGGCCAATCAGCCCCAGCATTTT. V gene TRBV6-6 combines with J gene TRBJ1-5; the D gene is possibly TRBD1 (6 bases). Per germline, CDR1 MNHNY and CDR2 SVGAGI (reference sequence). The length of the CDR3 is 16 residues. Deletions cut 0 bases from V and 3 bases from J, with 12 bases between.

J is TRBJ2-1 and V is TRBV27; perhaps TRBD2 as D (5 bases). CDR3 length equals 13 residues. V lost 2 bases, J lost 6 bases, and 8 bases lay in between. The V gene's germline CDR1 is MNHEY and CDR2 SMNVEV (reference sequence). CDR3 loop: CASSLVSGNEQFF. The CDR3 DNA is TGTGCCAGCAGTTTAGTCAGCGGCAATGAGCAGTTCTTC.

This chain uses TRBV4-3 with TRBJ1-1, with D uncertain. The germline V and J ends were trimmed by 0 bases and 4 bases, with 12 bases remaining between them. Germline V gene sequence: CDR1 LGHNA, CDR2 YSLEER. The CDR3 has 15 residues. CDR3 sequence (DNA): TGCGCCAGCAGCCAAGAATGGTCCAGGACCACTGAAGCTTTCTTT. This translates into CASSQEWSRTTEAFF.

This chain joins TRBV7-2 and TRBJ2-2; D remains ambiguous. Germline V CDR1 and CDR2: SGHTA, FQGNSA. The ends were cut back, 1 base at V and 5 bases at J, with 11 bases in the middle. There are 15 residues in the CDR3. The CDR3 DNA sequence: TGTGCCAGCAGCTTAGGGGTTGGGGTAACCGGGGAGCTGTTTTTT. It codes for CASSLGVGVTGELFF.

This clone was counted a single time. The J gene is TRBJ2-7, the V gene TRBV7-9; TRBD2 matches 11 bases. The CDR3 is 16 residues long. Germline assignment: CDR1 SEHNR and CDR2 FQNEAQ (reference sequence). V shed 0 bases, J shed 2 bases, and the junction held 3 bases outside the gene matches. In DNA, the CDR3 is TGTGCCAGCAGCTTAGCCGGGACTAGCGGTGCCTACGAGCAGTACTTC. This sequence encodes CASSLAGTSGAYEQYF. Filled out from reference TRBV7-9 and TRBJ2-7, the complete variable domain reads DTGVSQNPRHKITKRGQNVTFRCDPISEHNRLYWYRQTLGQGPEFLTYFQNEAQLEKSRLLSDRFSAERPKGSFSTLEIQRTEQGDSAMYLCASSLAGTSGAYEQYFGPGTRLTVT.

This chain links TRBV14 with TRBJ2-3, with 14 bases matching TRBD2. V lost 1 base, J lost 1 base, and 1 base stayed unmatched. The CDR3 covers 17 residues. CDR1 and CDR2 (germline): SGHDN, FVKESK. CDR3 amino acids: CASSQAGLAGGTDTQYF. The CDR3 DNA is TGTGCCAGCAGCCAAGCGGGACTAGCGGGAGGCACAGATACGCAGTATTTT.

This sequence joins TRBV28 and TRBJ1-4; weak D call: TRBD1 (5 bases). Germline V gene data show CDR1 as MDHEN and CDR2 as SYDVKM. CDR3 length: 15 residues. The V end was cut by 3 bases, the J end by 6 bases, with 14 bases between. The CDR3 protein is CASSFHRDGDEKLFF. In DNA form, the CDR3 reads TGTGCCAGCAGTTTCCACCGGGACGGGGATGAAAAACTGTTTTTT.

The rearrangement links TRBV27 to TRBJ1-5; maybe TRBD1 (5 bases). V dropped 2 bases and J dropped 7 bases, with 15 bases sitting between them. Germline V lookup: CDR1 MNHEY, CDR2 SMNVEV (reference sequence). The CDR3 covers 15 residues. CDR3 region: CASSLTGQGSQPQHF. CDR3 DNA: TGTGCCAGCAGTTTAACGGGGCAGGGTTCGCAGCCCCAGCATTTT.

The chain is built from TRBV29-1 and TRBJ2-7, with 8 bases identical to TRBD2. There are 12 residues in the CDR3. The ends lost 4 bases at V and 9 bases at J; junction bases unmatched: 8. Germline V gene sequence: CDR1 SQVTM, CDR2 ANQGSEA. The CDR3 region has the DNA TGCAGCGTTGTAGTCGGGAGGGCGCCGCAGTACTTC. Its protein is CSVVVGRAPQYF.

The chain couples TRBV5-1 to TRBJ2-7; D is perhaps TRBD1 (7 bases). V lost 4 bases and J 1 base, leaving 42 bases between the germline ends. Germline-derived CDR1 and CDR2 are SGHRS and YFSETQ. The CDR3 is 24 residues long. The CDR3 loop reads CASSHPDVFPRQGARERGSYEQYF. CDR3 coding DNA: TGCGCCAGCAGCCACCCGGATGTCTTTCCTCGACAGGGAGCTCGGGAGCGAGGGTCCTACGAGCAGTACTTC.

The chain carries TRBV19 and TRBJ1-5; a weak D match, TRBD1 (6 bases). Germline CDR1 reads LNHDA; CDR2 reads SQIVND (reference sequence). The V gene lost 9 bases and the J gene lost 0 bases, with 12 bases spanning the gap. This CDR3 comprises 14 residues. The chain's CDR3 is CASQRGISNQPQHF. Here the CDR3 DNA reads TGTGCCAGCCAGAGGGGGATTAGCAATCAGCCCCAGCATTTT.

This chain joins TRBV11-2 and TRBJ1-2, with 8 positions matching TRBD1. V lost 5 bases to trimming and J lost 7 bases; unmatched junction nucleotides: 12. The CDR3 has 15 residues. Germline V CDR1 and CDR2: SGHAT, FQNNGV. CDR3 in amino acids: CASSLRDSTGGGYTF. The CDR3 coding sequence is TGTGCCAGCAGCCTACGGGACAGCACAGGGGGTGGCTACACCTTC. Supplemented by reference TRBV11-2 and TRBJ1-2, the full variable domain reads EAGVAQSPRYKIIEKRQSVAFWCNPISGHATLYWYQQILGQGPKLLIQFQNNGVVDDSQLPKDRFSAERLKGVDSTLKIQPAKLEDSAVYLCASSLRDSTGGGYTFGSGTRLTVV.

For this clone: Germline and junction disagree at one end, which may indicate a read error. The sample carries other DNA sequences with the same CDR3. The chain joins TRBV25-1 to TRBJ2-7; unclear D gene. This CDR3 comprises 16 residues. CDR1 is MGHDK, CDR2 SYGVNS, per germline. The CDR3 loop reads CASSDDWATKFHEQYF. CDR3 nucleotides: TGTGCCAGCAGTGACGATTGGGCTACCAAGTTCCACGAGCAGTATTTC.

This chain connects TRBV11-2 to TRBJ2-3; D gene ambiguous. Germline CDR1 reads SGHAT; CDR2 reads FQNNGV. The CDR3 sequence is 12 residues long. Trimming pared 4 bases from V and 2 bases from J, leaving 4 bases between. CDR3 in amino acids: CASSYSTDTQYF. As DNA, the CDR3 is TGTGCCAGCAGCTACTCCACAGATACGCAGTATTTT.

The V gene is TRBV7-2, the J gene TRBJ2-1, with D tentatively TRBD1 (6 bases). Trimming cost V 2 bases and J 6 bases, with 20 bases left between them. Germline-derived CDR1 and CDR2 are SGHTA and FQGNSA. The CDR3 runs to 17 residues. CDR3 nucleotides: TGTGCCAGCAGCTTATCCTTCTTTGAGGGGGTACGCAATGAGCAGTTCTTC. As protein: CASSLSFFEGVRNEQFF.

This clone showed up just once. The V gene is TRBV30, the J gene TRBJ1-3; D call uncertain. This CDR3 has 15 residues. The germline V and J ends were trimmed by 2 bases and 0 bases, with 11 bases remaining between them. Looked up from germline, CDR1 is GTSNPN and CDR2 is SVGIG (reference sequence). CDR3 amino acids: CAWSQESFSGNTIYF. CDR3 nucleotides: TGTGCCTGGAGTCAGGAGTCCTTCTCTGGAAACACCATATATTTT.

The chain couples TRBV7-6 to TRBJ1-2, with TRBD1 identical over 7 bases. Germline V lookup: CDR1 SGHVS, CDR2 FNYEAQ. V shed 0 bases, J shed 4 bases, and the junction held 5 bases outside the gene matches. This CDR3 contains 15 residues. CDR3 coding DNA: TGTGCCAGCAGCTTAGCCCCAGGGACAGCCTATGGCTACACCTTC. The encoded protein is CASSLAPGTAYGYTF.

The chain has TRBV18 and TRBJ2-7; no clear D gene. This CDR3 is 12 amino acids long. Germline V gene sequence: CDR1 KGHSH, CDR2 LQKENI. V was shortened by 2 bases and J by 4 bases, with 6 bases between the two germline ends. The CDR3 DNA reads TGTGCCAGCTCACCAGGGGATTACGAGCAGTACTTC. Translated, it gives CASSPGDYEQYF.

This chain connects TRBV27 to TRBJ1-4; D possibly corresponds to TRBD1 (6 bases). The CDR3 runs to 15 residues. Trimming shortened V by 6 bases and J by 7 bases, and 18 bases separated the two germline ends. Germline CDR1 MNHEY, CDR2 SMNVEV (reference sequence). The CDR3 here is CASRDAQGLGEKLFF. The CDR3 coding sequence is TGTGCCAGCAGGGATGCACAGGGATTGGGTGAAAAACTGTTTTTT.

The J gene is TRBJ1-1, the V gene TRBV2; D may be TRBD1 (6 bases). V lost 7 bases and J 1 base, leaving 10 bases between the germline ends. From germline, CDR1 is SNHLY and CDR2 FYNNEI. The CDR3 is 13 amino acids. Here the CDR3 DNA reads TGTGCCAGCAATCGGGACACGAACACTGAAGCTTTCTTT. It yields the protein CASNRDTNTEAFF.

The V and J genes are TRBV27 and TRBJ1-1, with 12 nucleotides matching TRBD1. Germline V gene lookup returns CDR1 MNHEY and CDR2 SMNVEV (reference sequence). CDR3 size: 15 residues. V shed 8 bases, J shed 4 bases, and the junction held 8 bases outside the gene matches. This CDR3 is CASRDRGRRSTEAFF. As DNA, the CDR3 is TGTGCCAGCCGGGACAGGGGGCGAAGGTCCACTGAAGCTTTCTTT.

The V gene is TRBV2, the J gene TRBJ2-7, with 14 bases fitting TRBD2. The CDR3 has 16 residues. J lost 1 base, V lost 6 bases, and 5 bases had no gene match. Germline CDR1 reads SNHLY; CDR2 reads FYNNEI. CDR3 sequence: CASRRTSGRWSYEQYF. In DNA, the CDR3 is TGTGCCAGCAGGAGGACTAGCGGGAGGTGGTCCTACGAGCAGTACTTC.

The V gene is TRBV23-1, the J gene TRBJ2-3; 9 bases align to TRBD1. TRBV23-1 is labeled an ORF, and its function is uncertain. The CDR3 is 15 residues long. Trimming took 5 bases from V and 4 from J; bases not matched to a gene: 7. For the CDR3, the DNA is TGCGCCAGCAGTGCCGGGACAGGGTGCCCAGATACGCAGTATTTT. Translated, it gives CASSAGTGCPDTQYF.

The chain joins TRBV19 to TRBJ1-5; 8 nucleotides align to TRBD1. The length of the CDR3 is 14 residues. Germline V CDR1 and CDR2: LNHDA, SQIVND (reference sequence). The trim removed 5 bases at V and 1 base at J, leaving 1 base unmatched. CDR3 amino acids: CASSGQGSNQPQHF. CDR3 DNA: TGTGCCAGTAGTGGACAGGGAAGCAATCAGCCCCAGCATTTT. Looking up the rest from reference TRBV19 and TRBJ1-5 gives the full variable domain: DGGITQSPKYLFRKEGQNVTLSCEQNLNHDAMYWYRQDPGQGLRLIYYSQIVNDFQKGDIAEGYSVSREKKESFPLTVTSAQKNPTAFYLCASSGQGSNQPQHFGDGTRLSIL.